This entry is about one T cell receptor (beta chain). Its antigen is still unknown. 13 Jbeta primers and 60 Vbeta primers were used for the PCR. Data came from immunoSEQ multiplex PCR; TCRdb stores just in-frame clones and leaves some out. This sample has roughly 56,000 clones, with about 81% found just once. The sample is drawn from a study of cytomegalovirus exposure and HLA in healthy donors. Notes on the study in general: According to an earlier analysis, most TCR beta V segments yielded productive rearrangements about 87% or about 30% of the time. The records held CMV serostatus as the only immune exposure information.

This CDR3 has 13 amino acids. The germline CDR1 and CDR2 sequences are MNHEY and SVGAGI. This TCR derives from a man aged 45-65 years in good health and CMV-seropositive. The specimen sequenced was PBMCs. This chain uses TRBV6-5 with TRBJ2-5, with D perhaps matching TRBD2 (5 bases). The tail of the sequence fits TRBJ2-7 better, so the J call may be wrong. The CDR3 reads CASRPGTSYEQYF. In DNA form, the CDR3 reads TGTGCCAGCAGACCGGGAACATCCTACGAGCAGTACTTC.